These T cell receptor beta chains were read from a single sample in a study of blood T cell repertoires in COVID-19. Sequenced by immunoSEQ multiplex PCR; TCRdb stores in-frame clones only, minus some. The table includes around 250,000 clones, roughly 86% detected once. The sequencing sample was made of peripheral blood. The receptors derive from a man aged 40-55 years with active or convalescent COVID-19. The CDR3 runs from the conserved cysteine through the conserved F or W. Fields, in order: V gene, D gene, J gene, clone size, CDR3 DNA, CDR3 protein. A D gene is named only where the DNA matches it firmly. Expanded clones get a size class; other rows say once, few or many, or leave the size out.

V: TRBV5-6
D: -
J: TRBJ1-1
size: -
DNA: TGTGCCAGCAGCTTGGGGAGTGTGCGACTGGAAGCTTTCTTT
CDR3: CASSLGSVRLEAFF

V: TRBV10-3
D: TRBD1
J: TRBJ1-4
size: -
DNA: TGTGCCATCAGTGAGTCCGGAACAGGGGGAAATGAAAAACTGTTTTTT
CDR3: CAISESGTGGNEKLFF

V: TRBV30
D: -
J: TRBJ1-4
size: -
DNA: TGTGCCTGGAGACAGCCCCCCGGCGAAAAACTGTTTTTT
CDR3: CAWRQPPGEKLFF

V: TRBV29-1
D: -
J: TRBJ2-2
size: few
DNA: TGCAGCGGCCTCGCCGGTAACCAGGCAGTCGGGGAGCTGTTTTTT
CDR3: CSGLAGNQAVGELFF

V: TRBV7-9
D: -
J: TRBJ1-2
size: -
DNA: TGTGCCAGCACCTCCCCGGGGGATCGAAATGGCTACACCTTC
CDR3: CASTSPGDRNGYTF

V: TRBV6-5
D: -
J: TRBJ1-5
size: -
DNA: TGTGCCAGCAGTTACCGGGATTTTCGTGATCAGCCCCAGCATTTT
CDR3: CASSYRDFRDQPQHF

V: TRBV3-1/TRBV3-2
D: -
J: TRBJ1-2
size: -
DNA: TGTGCCAGCAGCCAACAGGGTAACTATGGCTACACCTTC
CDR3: CASSQQGNYGYTF

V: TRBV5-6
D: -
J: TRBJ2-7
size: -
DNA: TGTGCCAGCAGCTTTGGGTTACAGGCCCAATACGAGCAGTACTTC
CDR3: CASSFGLQAQYEQYF

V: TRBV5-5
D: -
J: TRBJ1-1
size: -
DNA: TGTGCCAGCAGCTTGGCGGTACGGGGTACTGAAGCTTTCTTT
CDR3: CASSLAVRGTEAFF

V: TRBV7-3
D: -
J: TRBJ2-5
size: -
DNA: TGTGCCAGCAGCTTTCTACCGGCGGGAACGGCGGAACAGACCCAGTACTTC
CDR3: CASSFLPAGTAEQTQYF

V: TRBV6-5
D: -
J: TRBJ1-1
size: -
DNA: TGTGCCAGCAGGAAACAGATGAACACTGAAGCTTTCTTT
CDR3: CASRKQMNTEAFF

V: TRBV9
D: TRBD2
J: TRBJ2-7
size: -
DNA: TGTGCCAGCAGCGATAGCGGGAGTGGTTACGAGCAGTACTTC
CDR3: CASSDSGSGYEQYF

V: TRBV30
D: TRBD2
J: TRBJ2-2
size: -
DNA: TGTGCCTGGAGTGTACGGGGGGGAGCCGGGGAGCTGTTTTTT
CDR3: CAWSVRGGAGELFF

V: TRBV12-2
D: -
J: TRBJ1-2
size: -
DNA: TGTGCAAGTCGCTTAGGGGCACCTGTGGACAGAGAACTTAACTATGGCTACACCTTC
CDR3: CASRLGAPVDRELNYGYTF

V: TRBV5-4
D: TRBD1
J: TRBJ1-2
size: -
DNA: TGTGCCAGCAGCGGCTCCGGGACAGGGAAATTGGAGGGCTACACCTTC
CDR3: CASSGSGTGKLEGYTF

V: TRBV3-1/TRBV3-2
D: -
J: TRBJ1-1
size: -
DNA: TGTGCCAGCAGCCCGGCCATTCCGGGCACTGAAGCTTTCTTT
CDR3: CASSPAIPGTEAFF

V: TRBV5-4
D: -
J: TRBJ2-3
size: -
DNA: TGTGCCAGCAGCTCCCGCGGTGGGGGAGGTAGAGATACGCAGTATTTT
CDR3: CASSSRGGGGRDTQYF

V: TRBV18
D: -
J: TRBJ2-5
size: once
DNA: TGTGCCAGCTCAGGGGACTCTCAAGAGACCCAGTACTTC
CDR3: CASSGDSQETQYF

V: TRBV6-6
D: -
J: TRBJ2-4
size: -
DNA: TGTGCCAGGCAGCTGGGGCGAAATCTAAAAAACATTCAGTACTTC
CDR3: CARQLGRNLKNIQYF

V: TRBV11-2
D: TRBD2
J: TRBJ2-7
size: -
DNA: TGTGCCAGCAGCACCACTAGCGGCGCCTACGAGCAGTACTTC
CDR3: CASSTTSGAYEQYF

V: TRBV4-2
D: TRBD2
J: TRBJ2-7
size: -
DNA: TGTGCCAGCAGCCAAGATACCGGACTAGCCGCACCCTACGAGCAGTACTTC
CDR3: CASSQDTGLAAPYEQYF

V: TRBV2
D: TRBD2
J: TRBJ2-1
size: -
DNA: TGTGCCAGCAGGGCGGGAGGGAATGAGCAGTTCTTC
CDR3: CASRAGGNEQFF

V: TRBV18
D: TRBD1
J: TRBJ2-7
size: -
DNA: TGTGCCAGCTCACCACCTACAGGACAGGGATACTACGAGCAGTACTTC
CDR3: CASSPPTGQGYYEQYF

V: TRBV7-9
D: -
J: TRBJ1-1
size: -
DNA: TGTGCCAGCAGCTTAATCCCATCGGGGAATAACACTGAAGCTTTCTTT
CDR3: CASSLIPSGNNTEAFF

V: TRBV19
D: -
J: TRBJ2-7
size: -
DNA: TGTGCCAGTAGTATTACCAGGGGCGGGGGCTCCTACGAGCAGTACTTC
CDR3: CASSITRGGGSYEQYF